The 9 T cell receptor beta chains below come from one sample, sequenced in a study of CD8 T cells in ankylosing spondylitis. Findings of the study overall: Seemingly distinctive of ankylosing spondylitis blood was a TCR beta motif formed by eight highly homologous variants.

TCRdb used MiXCR to reprocess the 5' RACE reads, holding one entry per CDR3 protein. This sample has about 450,000 distinct CDR3 sequences; roughly a quarter occur once, and the top ten carry 0.89%. These receptors have no identified antigens. Specimen: blood, either unsorted or a sorted T cell fraction (not recorded which). These receptors all stem from a male donor with ankylosing spondylitis.

The rearrangement links TRBV7-8 to TRBJ2-1; D uncertain. Germline CDR1 is SGHVS and CDR2 is FQNEAQ. Trimming left V 2 bases short and J 6 bases short, with 5 bases between. CDR3 length equals 12 residues. CDR3 sequence reads: CASSLFANEQFF. CDR3 nucleotide sequence: TGTGCCAGCAGCTTATTTGCCAATGAGCAGTTCTTC.

This clonotype was seen a handful of times. The chain joins TRBV29-1 to TRBJ1-1, with D hard to call. CDR1 and CDR2 from the germline V gene are SQVTM and ANQGSEA. The V gene lost 7 bases and the J gene lost 6 bases, with 18 bases spanning the gap. This CDR3 comprises 13 residues. The CDR3 here is CSAVLGPGAEAFF. The DNA for the CDR3 is TGCAGCGCCGTACTAGGCCCTGGAGCTGAAGCTTTCTTT.

This clonotype was found a few times. This chain links TRBV7-9 with TRBJ2-7; tentative D call: TRBD1 (6 bases). The V end was cut by 1 base, the J end by 6 bases, with 16 bases between. The germline V gene encodes CDR1 SEHNR and CDR2 FQNEAQ (reference sequence). The CDR3 contains 15 residues. This CDR3 reads CASSLVQGKIVEQYF. CDR3 nucleotides: TGTGCCAGCAGCTTAGTACAGGGTAAAATCGTCGAGCAGTACTTC.

This rearrangement joins TRBV14 to TRBJ2-1; 7 bases fit TRBD1. This CDR3 spans 13 amino acids. The V gene end was trimmed by 3 bases and the J gene end by 13 bases; junction bases not matched to a gene: 9. CDR1 SGHDN and CDR2 FVKESK come from the germline V gene. The DNA of the CDR3 is TGTGCCAGCAGCCACCCGGGGACAGCAAGCCAGTTCTTC. Protein sequence: CASSHPGTASQFF.

The chain joins TRBV15 to TRBJ2-5, with TRBD2 matching 11 bases. The CDR3 sequence is 16 residues long. In germline, CDR1 is LNHNV, CDR2 YYDKDF (reference sequence). V lost 3 bases and J lost 3; bases outside the gene matches: 6. The CDR3 spells CATSSTPGLAEETQYF. CDR3 in DNA: TGTGCCACCAGCAGTACCCCGGGACTAGCGGAAGAGACCCAGTACTTC.

This chain connects TRBV21-1 to TRBJ2-7; the table's D call, TRBD2, has no DNA check behind it. TRBV21-1 counts as a pseudogene. This CDR3 is 16 amino acids long. CDR3 protein: CASSKVGPGRSYEQYV. CDR3 sequence (DNA): TGTGCCAGCAGCAAAGTGGGCCCCGGCCGATCCTACGAGCAGTACGTC.

A few counts support this clonotype. The gene calls are TRBV5-1 and TRBJ2-3, with 9 bases aligning to TRBD2. The germline V gene encodes CDR1 SGHRS and CDR2 YFSETQ. This CDR3 is 17 amino acids long. J gave up 0 bases and V 4 bases, and 9 bases lay outside the gene matches. CDR3 sequence reads: CASSTFSGSRSTDTQYF. As DNA, the CDR3 is TGCGCCAGCAGCACCTTTAGCGGGAGTCGAAGCACAGATACGCAGTATTTT.

The gene calls are TRBV20-1 and TRBJ2-4; D remains unclear. Trimming removed 3 bases from V and 10 bases from J, with 19 bases in between. The CDR3 spans 14 residues. Germline-derived CDR1 and CDR2 are DFQATT and SNEGSKA (reference sequence). CDR3 in amino acids: CSASSDLGIMIQYF. CDR3 nucleotide sequence: TGCAGTGCTAGCTCCGACTTGGGAATAATGATTCAGTACTTC.

This clonotype was seen many times. The chain is built from TRBV5-1 and TRBJ2-6; D ambiguous. The CDR3 extends over 18 amino acids. V was clipped by 1 base and J by 0 bases, with 14 bases between them. CDR1 and CDR2 from the germline V gene are SGHRS and YFSETQ. CDR3 residues: CASSLRQTFNSGANVLTF. The CDR3 region has the DNA TGCGCCAGCAGCTTGAGGCAGACCTTTAACTCTGGGGCCAACGTCCTGACTTTC.